Each of the 14 T cell receptor beta chains below was sequenced from the same sample in a study of tumor and adjacent non-tumor tissue in lung cancer. TCRbeta libraries were built with three rounds of nested PCR, modified from ARM-PCR. One entry per CDR3 protein, called by TCRdb with MiXCR from the multiplex PCR reads. The data show 120,000 or so distinct CDR3 sequences, under 90% seen once. No cell sorting was done before RNA was extracted from the tissue. The sample comprised lung tumor tissue. These receptors all stem from a man in his 70s with non-small cell lung cancer.

A note on this clonotype: The conserved closing phenylalanine or tryptophan is absent in this CDR3, likely reflecting a read error. The V gene is TRBV29-1, the J gene TRBJ2-1; perhaps TRBD2 as D (6 bases). V lost 5 bases, J lost 6 bases, and 20 bases lay in between. The germline V gene has CDR1 SQVTM and CDR2 ANQGSEA. This CDR3 has 15 amino acids. The CDR3 sequence is CSVPKTSGSPNEQFI. The CDR3 DNA is TGCAGCGTTCCCAAGACTAGTGGGAGTCCCAATGAGCAGTTCATC.

Points on this clonotype: An end of the junction differs from the germline gene, which may be a read error. This chain connects TRBV5-4 to TRBJ2-5, with D possibly TRBD2 on 5 matching bases. From germline, CDR1 is SGHNT and CDR2 YYREEE (reference sequence). This CDR3 has 15 amino acids. The chain's CDR3 is CANSLSGLYQETRYF. CDR3 DNA: TGTGCCAACAGCCTATCGGGATTGTACCAAGAGACCCGGTACTTC.

A word on this clonotype: This may come from a read error, since a much larger clone is one base off. The chain employs TRBV25-1 and TRBJ1-2; D may be TRBD1 (5 bases). The CDR3 extends over 18 amino acids. Germline assignment: CDR1 MGHDK and CDR2 SYGVNS. Written as DNA, the CDR3 is TGTACCAGCAGTGAAAAGGTGGAGGGGTCAAGGGGATTCTATGGCTACACCTTC. The encoded protein is CTSSEKVEGSRGFYGYTF.

This clonotype was detected many times. The chain links TRBV6-2 or TRBV6-3 to TRBJ2-1, with D perhaps matching TRBD2 (6 bases). Germline-derived CDR1 and CDR2 are MNHEY and SVGEGT. Between the trimmed V and J ends, which lost 4 bases and 6 bases, there was a span of 19 bases. The CDR3 totals 16 residues. CDR3 region: CASSLYSGRAVNEQFF. The DNA for the CDR3 is TGTGCCAGCAGTTTATATAGCGGACGAGCGGTCAATGAGCAGTTCTTC.

Points on this clonotype: Lacking the conserved final phenylalanine or tryptophan, this CDR3 likely reflects a read error. The rearrangement links TRBV7-9 to TRBJ2-4; possible D gene TRBD1, 6 bases. V gave up 5 bases and J gave up 5 bases, with 16 bases separating them. CDR3 size: 15 residues. Per the germline V gene, CDR1 is SEHNR and CDR2 is FQNEAQ (reference sequence). The CDR3 DNA is TGTGCCAGCAGCCCCTCGACAGGTGTTGAAAACATTCAGTACTTA. Translation: CASSPSTGVENIQYL.

The chain carries TRBV11-2 and TRBJ2-3, with D possibly matching TRBD2 (6 bases). V dropped 9 bases and J dropped 5 bases, with 9 bases sitting between them. CDR1 SGHAT and CDR2 FQNNGV come from the germline V gene. The CDR3 sequence is 11 residues long. The CDR3 DNA reads TGTGCCAGTAGCGGAGGAGATACGCAGTATTTT. It is translated as CASSGGDTQYF.

Concerning this clonotype itself: One end of the junction varies from germline; a read error may be responsible. This chain links TRBV28 with TRBJ2-1, with D uncertain. Germline values: CDR1 MDHEN, CDR2 SYDVKM. The CDR3 length is 13 residues. The DNA for the CDR3 is TGTGCCAGCCGACCAGTCTCCTACAATGAGGAGTTCTTC. Its translation is CASRPVSYNEEFF.

There are a few counts of this clonotype. A much larger clone lies a single base off, so this may be a read error. The chain couples TRBV28 to TRBJ2-1; no definite D call. The CDR3 sequence is 15 residues long. With 3 bases removed from V and 3 bases from J, the gap between germline ends came to 12 bases. The V gene's germline CDR1 is MDHEN and CDR2 SYDVKM. CDR3 region: CASSFSRRLYNEQFF. CDR3 sequence (DNA): TGTGCCAGCAGTTTTAGCAGGAGACTCTACAATGAGCAGTTCTTC.

The genes are TRBV19 and TRBJ1-5; 9 bases map to TRBD1. The CDR3 loop spans 16 amino acids. The V segment lost 1 base and the J segment 4 bases; nucleotides outside the gene matches: 5. Germline CDR1 is LNHDA and CDR2 is SQIVND (reference sequence). The CDR3 is CASSIVDGTGNQPQHF. CDR3 in DNA: TGTGCCAGTAGTATAGTCGACGGGACAGGGAATCAGCCCCAGCATTTT.

For this clonotype: No conserved phenylalanine or tryptophan ends this CDR3, so it is likely a read error. The CDR3 DNA is TGCAGTGCTACACGGGGTAATCAGCCCCAGCATTCT. Encoded protein: CSATRGNQPQHS. This sequence joins TRBV20-1 and TRBJ1-5; D is undetermined. V shed 4 bases and J shed 4 bases, with 8 bases lying between them. Germline CDR1 DFQATT, CDR2 SNEGSKA (reference sequence). This CDR3 comprises 12 residues.

V and J are TRBV29-1 and TRBJ2-3; 8 nucleotides line up with TRBD2. The CDR3 totals 17 residues. Germline CDR1 SQVTM, CDR2 ANQGSEA. The CDR3 here is CSLLPYATGGDIDTQYF. CDR3 nucleotide sequence: TGCAGTTTACTCCCATATGCGACGGGGGGGGACATAGATACGCAGTATTTT.

This clonotype was counted only a few times. This may come from a read error, since a much larger clone is one base off. The gene calls are TRBV12-3 or TRBV12-4 and TRBJ1-5; D is unresolved. This CDR3 spans 14 amino acids. V lost 3 bases and J lost 5, with 11 bases in between. CDR3 bases: TGTGCCAGCAGTTTCTCGGCAGGCGATCAGCCCCAGCATTTT. It translates to CASSFSAGDQPQHF.

Note on this clonotype: At one of its ends the junction is not consistent with the germline gene, which may arise from a read error. The J gene is TRBJ2-6, the V gene TRBV6-2 or TRBV6-3; maybe TRBD1 (8 bases). The CDR3 contains 14 residues. Germline CDR1 and CDR2: MNHEY and SVGEGT. The chain's CDR3 is CACSTGGGANVLNF. The CDR3 nucleotides are TGTGCCTGTAGTACAGGGGGAGGGGCCAACGTCCTGAATTTC.

Comment on this clonotype: Because it lacks the conserved phenylalanine or tryptophan at the end, this CDR3 is likely a read error. The CDR3 here is CSVAYRLEGEQFL. The CDR3 DNA reads TGCAGCGTTGCCTACAGGTTGGAAGGTGAACAGTTCTTA. This chain links TRBV29-1 with TRBJ2-1; possibly TRBD1 for D (5 bases). The CDR3 consists of 13 residues. Trimming removed 4 bases at V and 13 bases at J, with 20 bases between. The V gene's germline CDR1 is SQVTM and CDR2 ANQGSEA.